One and the same sample provided the 10 T cell receptor beta chains below, sequenced in a study of T cells in Graves' hyperthyroidism and ophthalmopathy. Researchers amplified the TCR beta CDR3 regions from RNA transcripts. Primed by the HTBI set, a first-round RT-PCR was run on the TCR CDR3. TCRdb reprocessed the multiplex PCR reads with MiXCR, giving one entry per CDR3 protein. In the table there are 270,000 or so distinct CDR3 sequences, 12% to 15% of which are singletons. Sequencing was done on a sample of blood. Receptors originate from a woman aged 50 to 60 with Graves' hyperthyroidism that later progressed to Graves' ophthalmopathy.

This clonotype was counted ten times or more. The genes are TRBV7-8 and TRBJ2-7, with a tentative D call TRBD2 (6 bases). The V end was cut by 5 bases, the J end by 0 bases, with 20 bases between. The CDR3 consists of 17 residues. The germline V gene encodes CDR1 SGHVS and CDR2 FQNEAQ. CDR3 sequence (DNA): TGTGCCAGCAGCGCAGCCCGTCCGGGACTGACCTCCTACGAGCAGTACTTC. Translation: CASSAARPGLTSYEQYF.

This clonotype was detected only a few times. This sequence may be a read error, since a much larger clone differs from it by one base. The genes are TRBV12-3 or TRBV12-4 and TRBJ2-5; D is undetermined. This CDR3 region has 16 residues. The CDR3 reads CANSSTTRRLRETQYF. CDR3 nucleotide sequence: TGTGCCAACAGTTCTACGACTCGACGGTTGAGAGAGACCCAGTACTTC.

J is TRBJ2-1 and V is TRBV9; tentatively, D is TRBD1 (7 bases). This CDR3 is 15 amino acids long. Germline values: CDR1 SGDLS, CDR2 YYNGEE. Trimming cost V 0 bases and J 5 bases, with 12 bases left between them. For the CDR3, the DNA is TGTGCCAGCAGCGTAGAACAGGGGAGGAACAATGAGCAGTTCTTC. Encoded protein: CASSVEQGRNNEQFF.

This clonotype was seen only a few times. This sequence joins TRBV6-1 and TRBJ1-1; D unclear. V lost 6 bases and J 2 bases, leaving 13 bases between the germline ends. Germline V CDR1 and CDR2: MNHNS, SASEGT. The CDR3 has 14 residues. Written as DNA, the CDR3 is TGTGCCAGCAGCGATCTTGGAGCCAACACTGAAGCTTTCTTT. It translates to CASSDLGANTEAFF.

Ten or more counts support this clonotype. This chain uses TRBV15 with TRBJ2-7; no clear D gene. The germline V gene has CDR1 LNHNV and CDR2 YYDKDF (reference sequence). CDR3 length equals 14 residues. V gave up 0 bases and J gave up 4 bases, with 10 bases separating them. CDR3 sequence (DNA): TGTGCCACCAGCAGAGAAGTGGCAGCATACGAGCAGTACTTC. Translation gives CATSREVAAYEQYF.

This clonotype was observed at least ten times. The V and J genes are TRBV18 and TRBJ2-2, with TRBD1 matching 8 bases. The CDR3 length is 14 residues. Per the germline V gene, CDR1 is KGHSH and CDR2 is LQKENI. Losses at the gene ends were 5 bases for V and 6 bases for J; bases not matched to a gene: 5. The CDR3: CASSFGQGAGELFF. DNA of the CDR3: TGTGCCAGCTCATTCGGACAGGGCGCCGGGGAGCTGTTTTTT. Based on the CDR3 plus reference TRBV18 and TRBJ2-2, the full variable domain is NAGVMQNPRHLVRRRGQEARLRCSPMKGHSHVYWYRQLPEEGLKFMVYLQKENIIDESGMPKERFSAEFPKEGPSILRIQQVVRGDSAAYFCASSFGQGAGELFFGEGSRLTVL.

This clonotype showed up many times. The chain carries TRBV5-1 and TRBJ2-3, with 8 positions matching TRBD2. Germline trimming cut 0 bases from V and 5 bases from J; bases unmatched to any gene: 2. This CDR3 is 14 amino acids long. Germline V CDR1 and CDR2: SGHRS, YFSETQ. CDR3 sequence reads: CASSLERERDTQYF. The CDR3 DNA sequence: TGCGCCAGCAGCTTGGAGCGGGAGAGAGATACGCAGTATTTT.

J is TRBJ2-3 and V is TRBV5-4, with 8 bases matching TRBD1. CDR3 length: 15 residues. The V and J ends lost 3 bases and 4 bases, in that order; junction bases with no gene match: 7. The germline gives CDR1 SGHNT, CDR2 YYREEE (reference sequence). For the CDR3, the DNA is TGTGCCAGCAGCTCCACTCAGGGGGCCCCAGATACGCAGTATTTT. This gives the protein CASSSTQGAPDTQYF.

The chain joins TRBV9 to TRBJ2-3, with D possibly TRBD2 on 5 matching bases. The CDR3 is 14 residues long. V dropped 6 bases and J dropped 0 bases, with 11 bases sitting between them. Germline V gene lookup returns CDR1 SGDLS and CDR2 YYNGEE. This chain's CDR3 is CASTGRESTDTQYF. DNA of the CDR3: TGTGCCAGCACCGGTAGGGAGAGCACAGATACGCAGTATTTT.

This clonotype was counted many times. The V gene is TRBV12-3 or TRBV12-4, the J gene TRBJ2-3, with a weak D call TRBD2 (5 bases). Trimming cost V 3 bases and J 1 base, with 14 bases left between them. The length of the CDR3 is 16 residues. The CDR3 DNA reads as TGTGCCAGCAGTTTTGGTGCGGGCTACCGCACAGATACGCAGTATTTT. Amino acids: CASSFGAGYRTDTQYF.